There are a few counts of the clone carrying this TCR beta chain. The method was immunoSEQ multiplex PCR; TCRdb's version includes in-frame clones alone and lacks a portion of them. The sample lists about 240,000 clones; 86% were seen once. V lost 4 bases and J lost 1, with 11 bases in between. Germline CDR1 LNHDA, CDR2 SQIVND (reference sequence). This CDR3 is built from 15 residues. The study recruited people aged 18 to 89 years across more than 20 US areas. The data derive from a study of blood T cell repertoires in COVID-19. Across the study: PBMCs, B-cell-depleted T cells, or T cells provided the cDNA or gDNA that made up the material.

The sequence came from a woman aged 40 to 50 with acute COVID-19. The V and J genes are TRBV19 and TRBJ1-5; D may be TRBD1 (6 bases). The sequenced sample was PBMCs or T cells enriched from blood (not recorded which). The CDR3 protein is CASSKGTLSNQPQHF. In DNA, the CDR3 is TGTGCCAGTAGTAAAGGGACACTCAGCAATCAGCCCCAGCATTTT.